Reported below is one T cell receptor beta chain. The antigen is not known. TCRdb used MiXCR to reprocess the 5' RACE reads, holding one entry per CDR3 protein. The profile shows around 370,000 distinct CDR3 sequences, 21% of them singletons. This record belongs to a study of T-cell memory formation after mild COVID-19. Study-wide background: Largely, the TCR clusters proved donor specific.

CDR3 length: 14 amino acids. Germline CDR1 is SQVTM and CDR2 is ANQGSEA. Trimming removed 5 bases at V and 2 bases at J, with 15 bases between. Overall study findings and caveats: The study detected some responding clones in pre-infection memory, suggesting cross-reactive memory joined. Chiefly within CM and EM were the contracting CD4+ clones; CD8+ ones were within EMRA. The study found balanced CD4/CD8 in clones contracting day 15 to 85 and a CD4+ lean in later expanders.

This chain joins TRBV29-1 and TRBJ2-5; D is unclear. The sequence was collected from an adult woman who had mild COVID-19 (a few samples of this study predate the infection). Cell type and time point are not known. Sequencing used PBMCs or a T cell subset sorted from them (not recorded which). The DNA for the CDR3 is TGCAGCGTTCTGAGCAGCACTCAACAAGAGACCCAGTACTTC. It yields the protein CSVLSSTQQETQYF.